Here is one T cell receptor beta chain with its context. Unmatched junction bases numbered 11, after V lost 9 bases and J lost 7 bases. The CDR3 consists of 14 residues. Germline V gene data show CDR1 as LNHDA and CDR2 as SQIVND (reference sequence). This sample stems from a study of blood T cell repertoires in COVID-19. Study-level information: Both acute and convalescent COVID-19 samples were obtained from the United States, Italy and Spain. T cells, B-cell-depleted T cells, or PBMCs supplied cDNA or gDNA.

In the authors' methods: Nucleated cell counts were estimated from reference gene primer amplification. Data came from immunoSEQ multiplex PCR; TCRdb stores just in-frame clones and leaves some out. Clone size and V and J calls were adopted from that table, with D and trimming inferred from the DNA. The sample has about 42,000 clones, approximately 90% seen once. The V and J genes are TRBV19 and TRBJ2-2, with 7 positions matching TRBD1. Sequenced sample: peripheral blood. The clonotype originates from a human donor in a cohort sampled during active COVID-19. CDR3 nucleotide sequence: TGTGCCAGCAGGGGACAGTTTTCCGTCGGGGAGCTGTTTTTT. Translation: CASRGQFSVGELFF.